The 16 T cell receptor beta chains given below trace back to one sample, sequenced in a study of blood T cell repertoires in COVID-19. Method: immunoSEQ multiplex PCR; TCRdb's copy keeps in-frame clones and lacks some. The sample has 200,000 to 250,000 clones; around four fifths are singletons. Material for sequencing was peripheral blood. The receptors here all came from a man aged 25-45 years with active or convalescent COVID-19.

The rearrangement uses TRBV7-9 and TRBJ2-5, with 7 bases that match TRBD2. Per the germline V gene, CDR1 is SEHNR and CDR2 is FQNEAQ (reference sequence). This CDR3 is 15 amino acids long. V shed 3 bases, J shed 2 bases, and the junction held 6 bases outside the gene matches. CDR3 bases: TGTGCCAGCAGCTTGGGGAATAGCGGGCAAGAGACCCAGTACTTC. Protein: CASSLGNSGQETQYF.

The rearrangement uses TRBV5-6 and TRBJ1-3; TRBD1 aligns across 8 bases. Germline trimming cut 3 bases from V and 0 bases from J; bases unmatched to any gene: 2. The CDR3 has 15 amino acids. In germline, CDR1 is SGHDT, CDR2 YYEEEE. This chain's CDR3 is CASSWQGASGNTIYF. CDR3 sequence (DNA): TGTGCCAGCAGCTGGCAGGGGGCCTCTGGAAACACCATATATTTT.

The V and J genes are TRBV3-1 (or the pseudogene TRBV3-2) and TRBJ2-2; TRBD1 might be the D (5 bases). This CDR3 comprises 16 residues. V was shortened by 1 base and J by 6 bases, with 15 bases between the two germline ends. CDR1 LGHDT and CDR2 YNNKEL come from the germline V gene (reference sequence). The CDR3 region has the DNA TGTGCCAGCAGCCAAGGAATCACCAGGGCAGCCGGGGAGCTGTTTTTT. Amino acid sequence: CASSQGITRAAGELFF.

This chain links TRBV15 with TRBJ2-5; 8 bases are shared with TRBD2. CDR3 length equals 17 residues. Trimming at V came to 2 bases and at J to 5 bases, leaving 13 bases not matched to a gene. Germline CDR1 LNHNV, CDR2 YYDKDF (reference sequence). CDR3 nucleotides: TGTGCCACCAGCAGAACTTCCCGGGGGGGCCGTTGGGAGACCCAGTACTTC. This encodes CATSRTSRGGRWETQYF.

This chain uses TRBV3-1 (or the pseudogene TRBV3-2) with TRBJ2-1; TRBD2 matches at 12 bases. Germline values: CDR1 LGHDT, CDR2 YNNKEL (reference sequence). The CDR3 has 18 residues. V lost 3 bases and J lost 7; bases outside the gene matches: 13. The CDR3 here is CASSQRLGGTSGRNEQFF. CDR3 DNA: TGTGCCAGCAGCCAGAGGCTCGGAGGGACTAGCGGGCGAAATGAGCAGTTCTTC.

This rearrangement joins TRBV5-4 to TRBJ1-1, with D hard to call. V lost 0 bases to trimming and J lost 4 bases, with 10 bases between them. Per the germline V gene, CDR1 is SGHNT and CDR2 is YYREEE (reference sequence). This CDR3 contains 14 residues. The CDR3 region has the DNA TGTGCCAGCAGCTTGGACAGTTCGAGCACTGAAGCTTTCTTT. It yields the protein CASSLDSSSTEAFF.

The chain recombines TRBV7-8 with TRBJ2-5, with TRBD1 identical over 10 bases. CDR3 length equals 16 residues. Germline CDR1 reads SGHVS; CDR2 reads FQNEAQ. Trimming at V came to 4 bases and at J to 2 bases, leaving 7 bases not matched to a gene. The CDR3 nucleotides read TGTGCCAGCAGCTCCCCGGGGACAGGGGAACAAGAGACCCAGTACTTC. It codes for CASSSPGTGEQETQYF.

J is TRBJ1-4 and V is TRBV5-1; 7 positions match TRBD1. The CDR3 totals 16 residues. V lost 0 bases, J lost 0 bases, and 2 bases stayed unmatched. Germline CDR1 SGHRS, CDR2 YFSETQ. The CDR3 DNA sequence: TGCGCCAGCAGCTTGGCCGGACAGGCAACTAATGAAAAACTGTTTTTT. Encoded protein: CASSLAGQATNEKLFF.

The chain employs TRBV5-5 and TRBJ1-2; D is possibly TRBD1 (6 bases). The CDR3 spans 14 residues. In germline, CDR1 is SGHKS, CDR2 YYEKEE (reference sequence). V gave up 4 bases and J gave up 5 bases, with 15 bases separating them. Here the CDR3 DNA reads TGTGCCAGCAGCCTAAAAATACAGGGTTATGGCTACACCTTC. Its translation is CASSLKIQGYGYTF.

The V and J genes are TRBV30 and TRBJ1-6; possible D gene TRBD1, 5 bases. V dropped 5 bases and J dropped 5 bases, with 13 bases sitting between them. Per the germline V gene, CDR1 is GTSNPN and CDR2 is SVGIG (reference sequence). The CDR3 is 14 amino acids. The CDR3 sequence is CAWQTVAHNSPLHF. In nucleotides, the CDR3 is TGTGCCTGGCAGACAGTGGCACATAATTCACCCCTCCACTTT.

CDR3 nucleotide sequence: TGTGCCAGCAGCTTAGATGCGGGGACTGGAAACACCATATATTTT. Its protein is CASSLDAGTGNTIYF. The genes are TRBV7-2 and TRBJ1-3; D remains ambiguous. Trimming pared 1 base from V and 2 bases from J, leaving 9 bases between. CDR3 length: 15 residues. Looked up from germline, CDR1 is SGHTA and CDR2 is FQGNSA.

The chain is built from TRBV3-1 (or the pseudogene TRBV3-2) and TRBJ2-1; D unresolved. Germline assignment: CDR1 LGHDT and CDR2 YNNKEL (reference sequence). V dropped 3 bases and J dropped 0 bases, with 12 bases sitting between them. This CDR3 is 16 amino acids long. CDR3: CASSHTPGSSYNEQFF. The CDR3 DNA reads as TGTGCCAGCAGCCACACACCCGGGTCCTCCTACAATGAGCAGTTCTTC.

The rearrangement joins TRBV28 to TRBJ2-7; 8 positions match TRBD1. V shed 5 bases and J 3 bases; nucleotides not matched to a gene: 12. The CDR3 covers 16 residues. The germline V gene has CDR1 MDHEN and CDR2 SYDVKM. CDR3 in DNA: TGTGCCAGCAGTGGATCGACAGGGGTTTCAGGCTACGAGCAGTACTTC. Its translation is CASSGSTGVSGYEQYF.

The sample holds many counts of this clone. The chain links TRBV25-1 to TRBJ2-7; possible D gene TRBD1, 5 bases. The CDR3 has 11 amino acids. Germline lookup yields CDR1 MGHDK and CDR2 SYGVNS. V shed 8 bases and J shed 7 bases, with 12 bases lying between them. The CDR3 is CASQRQFEQYF. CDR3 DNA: TGTGCCAGCCAGAGACAGTTTGAGCAGTACTTC.

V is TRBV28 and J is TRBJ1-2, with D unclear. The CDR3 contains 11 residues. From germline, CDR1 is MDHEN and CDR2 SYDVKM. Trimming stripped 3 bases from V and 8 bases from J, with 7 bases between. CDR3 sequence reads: CASSFQAGYTF. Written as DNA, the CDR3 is TGTGCCAGCAGTTTCCAAGCCGGCTACACCTTC.

The CDR3 DNA sequence: TGTGCCAGCAGCTACTCATTAGCGGGGGGGGACGAGACCCAGTACTTC. Protein sequence: CASSYSLAGGDETQYF. The chain has TRBV7-8 and TRBJ2-5; 11 bases agree with TRBD2. The CDR3 length is 16 residues. J gave up 5 bases and V 4 bases, and 9 bases lay outside the gene matches. Germline assignment: CDR1 SGHVS and CDR2 FQNEAQ.